This T cell receptor beta chain emerged from a study of beta chain features in type 1 diabetes. Per germline, CDR1 SGHNT and CDR2 YYREEE (reference sequence). This CDR3 comprises 14 residues. With 3 bases clipped from V and 2 bases from J, the junction kept 1 base outside the gene matches. Expressed TCRB transcripts were sequenced, since all the RNA that had been isolated was reverse transcribed. The method was immunoSEQ multiplex PCR; TCRdb's version includes in-frame clones alone and lacks a portion of them. This table has roughly 500,000 clones, over 25% appearing once. The TCR was taken from a man younger than 35 in good health. The chain carries TRBV5-4 and TRBJ2-3, with 9 bases aligning to TRBD1. The specimen sequenced was naive CD4+ T cells from blood. The CDR3 protein is CASSWTGATDTQYF. The CDR3 DNA reads as TGTGCCAGCAGCTGGACAGGGGCCACAGATACGCAGTATTTT.